The rows below give T cell receptor beta chains drawn from one sample of a study of PD-L1 blockade in urothelial cancer. The table came from immunoSEQ multiplex PCR; TCRdb's copy has only in-frame clones and leaves some out. The profile shows some 120,000 clones, approximately 88% of them singletons. The input for sequencing was PBMCs, taken around atezolizumab (anti-PD-L1) treatment. All receptors come from a man between 50 and 59 years old with urothelial cancer. The CDR3 runs from the conserved cysteine through the conserved F or W. A D gene is named only where the DNA matches it firmly. Only part of the rows carry a size: once, few, many, or a class if the clone is expanded.

TRBV10-3	TRBJ2-5	-	15	TRBD1	TGTGCCATCAGTGCCAAGACAGGGTGGGAAGAGACCCAGTACTTC	CAISAKTGWEETQYF
TRBV7-2	TRBJ1-1	-	15	TRBD1	TGTGCCAGCAGCTCAGGCTTGACGGGACAGGGTCTGTCTTTCTTT	CASSSGLTGQGLSFF
TRBV28	TRBJ1-2	-	12	-	TGTGCCAGCAGTTTAAACGTTAAGCCCTACACCTTC	CASSLNVKPYTF
TRBV2	TRBJ1-6	-	15	-	TGTGCCAGCAGGTTACAGAGCTCCTATAATTCACCCCTCCACTTT	CASRLQSSYNSPLHF
TRBV28	TRBJ2-1	-	14	-	TGTGCCAGCAGTTCTTTTGGGAGGAACAATGAGCAGTTCTTC	CASSSFGRNNEQFF
TRBV19	TRBJ1-3	-	13	-	TGTGCCAGTAGTATGCAGGGAGGAAACACCATATATTTT	CASSMQGGNTIYF
TRBV2	TRBJ2-5	once	15	TRBD2	TGTGCCAGCAGCGCGGGACTAGCGGGAGCGGAGACCCAGTACTTC	CASSAGLAGAETQYF
TRBV5-6	TRBJ1-1	-	12	TRBD1	TGTGCCAGCAGCTTGGCAGGGGGCGCAGATTTCTTT	CASSLAGGADFF
TRBV2	TRBJ1-2	-	12	TRBD1	TGTGCCAGCGTGAGAGACAGGGGAGGCTACACCTTC	CASVRDRGGYTF
TRBV28	TRBJ1-2	-	14	TRBD1	TGTGCCAGCAGTGAGGGGGGACAGATCTATGGCTACACCTTC	CASSEGGQIYGYTF
TRBV19	TRBJ1-5	-	14	TRBD1	TGTGCCAGTAGTCTTAGGACAGGTTATCAGCCCCAGCATTTT	CASSLRTGYQPQHF
TRBV7-9	TRBJ1-2	many	14	-	TGTGCCAGCAGCCTCGGGGGGCACATCTATGGCTACACCTTC	CASSLGGHIYGYTF
TRBV6-5	TRBJ2-3	-	14	TRBD2	TGTGCCAGCAGTTACCAGACTAGCCCCGAGGGGTGGTATTTT	CASSYQTSPEGWYF
TRBV7-6	TRBJ2-1	-	14	-	TGTGCCAGCAGCTCCAAAACTAGGGCAAATGAGCAGTTCTTC	CASSSKTRANEQFF
TRBV11-2	TRBJ1-6	-	16	-	TGTGCCAGCAGCTCCACCGGGACACGCACCAATTCACCCCTCCACTTT	CASSSTGTRTNSPLHF
TRBV15	TRBJ2-1	few	17	TRBD2	TGTGCCACCAGCAGAAACGCCTACACGGGACTAGCCTATGAGCAGTTCTTC	CATSRNAYTGLAYEQFF
TRBV28	TRBJ1-2	few	15	TRBD1	TGTGCCAGCAGTTCGGACAGGGGGGGTAAATATGGCTACACCTTC	CASSSDRGGKYGYTF
TRBV30	TRBJ2-7	-	14	TRBD2	TGTGCCTGGAGCCGGCTAGCGGGACGATACGAGCAGTACTTC	CAWSRLAGRYEQYF
TRBV5-1	TRBJ2-4	-	13	-	TGCGCCAGCAGCGCAGGAGGCAAAAACATTCAGTACTTC	CASSAGGKNIQYF
TRBV11-2	TRBJ2-7	-	12	-	TGTGCCAGCAGCTTGGCCTCATACGAGCAGTACTTC	CASSLASYEQYF
TRBV9	TRBJ2-7	-	15	TRBD2	TGTGCCAGCAGCGAAAATAGCGGGAGCTCCTACGAGCAGTACTTC	CASSENSGSSYEQYF
TRBV7-9	TRBJ2-7	-	16	-	TGTGCCAGCAGCTCCCAAGGACTGGCAAGATACTACGAGCAGTACTTC	CASSSQGLARYYEQYF
TRBV28	TRBJ2-3	-	17	-	TGTGCCAGCAGTTTATGGGCGGCGGGACTTAGCACAGATACGCAGTATTTT	CASSLWAAGLSTDTQYF
TRBV29-1	TRBJ2-1	once	15	-	TGCAGCGTTGTAGTTCGCAGGGTGCCCTACAATGAGCAGTTCTTC	CSVVVRRVPYNEQFF
TRBV5-1	TRBJ2-3	-	14	-	TGCGCCAGCAGCTTGGCCTCGGGCACAGATACGCAGTATTTT	CASSLASGTDTQYF
TRBV5-1	TRBJ2-7	-	14	-	TGCGCCAGCAGCTTGGCAGGATGGTCCTACGAGCAGTACTTC	CASSLAGWSYEQYF
TRBV2	TRBJ2-7	-	13	-	TGTGCCTTAGTCGGACAGAACTCCTACGAGCAGTACTTC	CALVGQNSYEQYF
TRBV6-5	TRBJ2-7	-	13	-	TGTGCCAGCAGCCGCGGGTACGCCTACGAGCAGTACTTC	CASSRGYAYEQYF
TRBV7-2	TRBJ1-3	-	14	-	TGTGCCAGCAGCTTAGCCCCTTCTTTCAACACCATATATTTT	CASSLAPSFNTIYF
TRBV5-1	TRBJ2-5	-	13	-	TGCGCCAGCAGTTCAGGGGTACAAGAGACCCAGTACTTC	CASSSGVQETQYF
TRBV4-2	TRBJ2-4	-	16	TRBD1	TGTGCCAGCAGCCAAGAACAGGGGGCGGCCAAAAACATTCAGTACTTC	CASSQEQGAAKNIQYF
TRBV27	TRBJ2-5	-	13	-	TGTGCCAGCAGTTTATTTGTCTTGGAGACCCAGTACTTC	CASSLFVLETQYF
TRBV19	TRBJ1-4	-	17	TRBD1	TGTGCCAGTAGCGGGGACAGGGGAAATTTAAGTGGAGAAAAACTGTTTTTT	CASSGDRGNLSGEKLFF
TRBV27	TRBJ1-5	-	16	TRBD1	TGTGCCAGCAGTTTTAGGGGACAGGGCACCAATCAGCCCCAGCATTTT	CASSFRGQGTNQPQHF
TRBV19	TRBJ1-2	-	12	TRBD1	TGTGCCAGTACGGACAGGGGTAATGGCTACACCTTC	CASTDRGNGYTF
TRBV5-4	TRBJ2-1	-	16	TRBD2	TGTGCCAGCAGCCCCTGGACTAGCGGGGCTGACAATGAGCAGTTCTTC	CASSPWTSGADNEQFF
TRBV7-9	TRBJ2-2	-	14	-	TGTGCCAGTTCGACAAGGACGAACACCGGGGAGCTGTTTTTT	CASSTRTNTGELFF
TRBV30	TRBJ2-7	-	14	TRBD2	TGTGCCTGGAGTCGCTCTAGCGGCCCCTACGAGCAGTACTTC	CAWSRSSGPYEQYF
TRBV6-6	TRBJ2-1	once	12	-	TGTGCCAGCATGGGGGGACACAATGAGCAGTTCTTC	CASMGGHNEQFF
TRBV6-5	TRBJ2-7	-	14	-	TGTGCCAGCAATAAAAAGCTAAGAGCCTACGAGCAGTACTTC	CASNKKLRAYEQYF
TRBV14	TRBJ1-2	-	15	-	TGTGCCAGCAGCCCCCCCGGGACACCGCCTTATGGCTACACCTTC	CASSPPGTPPYGYTF
TRBV11-3	TRBJ2-4	-	13	TRBD1	TGTGCCAGCAGCCCAGGGGGAAAAAACATTCAGTACTTC	CASSPGGKNIQYF
TRBV11-3	TRBJ2-5	-	18	TRBD2	TGTGCCAGCAGCTCATACCCCCTGACTAGCGGGAGTTATGAGACCCAGTACTTC	CASSSYPLTSGSYETQYF
TRBV9	TRBJ2-3	-	17	-	TGTGCCAGCAGCGTAGATCAGGGTCGGTTTGGCGCAGATACGCAGTATTTT	CASSVDQGRFGADTQYF
TRBV7-9	TRBJ2-5	once	14	TRBD2	TGTGCCAGCAGCCCGTGGACTAGTAGAGAGACCCAGTACTTC	CASSPWTSRETQYF
TRBV30	TRBJ2-3	-	16	TRBD2	TGTGCCTGGAGCCCCCCGGGACTAGCGCATGCATGGACGCAGTATTTT	CAWSPPGLAHAWTQYF
TRBV5-8	TRBJ1-1	once	15	TRBD1	TGTGCCAGCAGCGATGGACAGGGAGGGCACACTGAAGCTTTCTTT	CASSDGQGGHTEAFF
TRBV2	TRBJ1-1	few	13	-	TGTGCCAGCAGGGCCGACAGGAACACTGAAGCTTTCTTT	CASRADRNTEAFF
TRBV9	TRBJ2-5	-	15	-	TGTGCCAGCAGCGTAGGTACAGGGAATCGGGAGACCCAGTACTTC	CASSVGTGNRETQYF
TRBV6-6	TRBJ2-7	-	13	-	TGTGCCAGCAGCGGCAGGGATACCTACGAGCAGTACTTC	CASSGRDTYEQYF
TRBV7-6	TRBJ2-1	-	15	-	TGTGCCAGTTCCGGGCCCGGGACTCGCGAAAATGAGCAGTTCTTC	CASSGPGTRENEQFF
TRBV7-9	TRBJ2-5	few	14	-	TGTGCCAGCACCCAGGGTGCCGAGAGGGAGACCCAGTACTTC	CASTQGAERETQYF
TRBV6-6	TRBJ1-5	-	14	-	TGTGCCAGCAGTTACGGCGGGGCTAATCAGCCCCAGCATTTT	CASSYGGANQPQHF
TRBV28	TRBJ2-7	-	14	-	TGTGCCAGCAGTTCTGGTAGCGGTTCTTACGAGCAGTACTTC	CASSSGSGSYEQYF
TRBV7-9	TRBJ1-1	-	14	-	TGTGCCAGCAGCTTAGCGCTGGGGGGCACTGAAGCTTTCTTT	CASSLALGGTEAFF
TRBV6-4	TRBJ2-7	-	18	-	TGTGCCAGCAGTGACTCGAGGGCGGGTAGGGCCCTTTCCTACGAGCAGTACTTC	CASSDSRAGRALSYEQYF
TRBV7-6	TRBJ1-1	-	16	-	TGTGCCAGCAGCATCAGAAGCGGGGGCCCCAACACTGAAGCTTTCTTT	CASSIRSGGPNTEAFF